One sample yielded the 15 T cell receptor beta chains listed below, sequenced in a study of OX40 agonist ivuxolimab in advanced cancers. Measured with immunoSEQ multiplex PCR; TCRdb has only the in-frame clones, and not every one. The table records 15,000 or so clones, about 80% of them present only once. Specimen: CD4+ or CD8+ T cells sorted from blood, collected in a trial of the OX40 agonist ivuxolimab. These receptors all stem from an adult with an advanced solid tumor such as melanoma, head and neck, liver or kidney cancer.

The V gene is TRBV6-5, the J gene TRBJ2-5; D tentatively fits TRBD1 or TRBD2 (5 bases each). Judging by the DNA end, TRBJ2-7 fits better; the J call may be wrong. The germline V gene has CDR1 MNHEY and CDR2 SVGAGI. The CDR3 has 13 amino acids. The CDR3 DNA reads as TGTGCCAGCAGTGTCGGGACGCGCTACGAGCAGTACTTC. This encodes CASSVGTRYEQYF.

This clone was counted a single time. J is TRBJ1-2 and V is TRBV2; TRBD1 might be the D (6 bases). Germline values: CDR1 SNHLY, CDR2 FYNNEI. Trimming removed 6 bases at V and 4 bases at J, with 12 bases between. This CDR3 has 13 residues. CDR3 nucleotides: TGTGCCAGCAGACCGGGGGCGAGCTATGGCTACACCTTC. Its protein product is CASRPGASYGYTF.

This chain joins TRBV28 and TRBJ1-5, with a possible D match to TRBD1 (6 bases). Trimming pared 4 bases from V and 7 bases from J, leaving 14 bases between. The CDR3 consists of 14 residues. CDR1 is MDHEN, CDR2 SYDVKM, per germline. The CDR3 spells CASSSTGGGQPQHF. The CDR3 DNA reads TGTGCCAGCAGTTCGACAGGAGGAGGCCAGCCCCAGCATTTT.

The rearrangement links TRBV11-2 to TRBJ1-1, with D tentatively TRBD1 (6 bases). This CDR3 has 15 residues. Germline V gene sequence: CDR1 SGHAT, CDR2 FQNNGV. V dropped 4 bases and J dropped 3 bases, with 15 bases sitting between them. This CDR3 is CASSSYRVGDTEAFF. Written as DNA, the CDR3 is TGTGCCAGCAGCTCGTACAGGGTGGGAGACACTGAAGCTTTCTTT.

Only a few counts were recorded for this clone. The chain combines TRBV13 with TRBJ2-5; TRBD1 or TRBD2 may be the D gene (5 bases each). V was clipped by 5 bases and J by 1 base, with 11 bases between them. The V gene's germline CDR1 is PRHDT and CDR2 FYEKMQ (reference sequence). The CDR3 sequence is 14 residues long. The CDR3 DNA reads TGTGCCAGCAGCCCAAAGGGGACCCAAGAGACCCAGTACTTC. Encoded protein: CASSPKGTQETQYF.

The chain combines TRBV5-6 with TRBJ2-6; D is perhaps TRBD1 (6 bases). The CDR3 runs to 17 residues. Germline values: CDR1 SGHDT, CDR2 YYEEEE. V was trimmed by 4 bases and J by 4 bases, leaving 18 bases between them. CDR3 in DNA: TGTGCCAGCAGCCGACCAGCAACAGGGCTCGGGGCCAACGTCCTGACTTTC. Protein: CASSRPATGLGANVLTF.

Only one count was recorded for this clone. The gene calls are TRBV9 and TRBJ2-2; D is uncertain. Germline assignment: CDR1 SGDLS and CDR2 YYNGEE. This CDR3 comprises 16 residues. Trimming shortened V by 5 bases and J by 0 bases, and 14 bases separated the two germline ends. CDR3 residues: CASSELGGANTGELFF. Written as DNA, the CDR3 is TGTGCCAGCAGTGAGCTTGGCGGAGCGAACACCGGGGAGCTGTTTTTT.

The chain links TRBV28 to TRBJ2-7; D is uncertain. The CDR3 length is 19 residues. V was cut by 6 bases and J by 5 bases, with 32 bases left in between. CDR1 and CDR2 (germline): MDHEN, SYDVKM. Here the CDR3 reads CASRSSLLRAVRSWNEQYF. The CDR3 DNA reads TGTGCCAGCAGGAGCAGCCTCCTTAGGGCGGTACGTTCCTGGAACGAGCAGTACTTC.

This rearrangement joins TRBV28 to TRBJ2-5, with D perhaps TRBD2 (6 bases). With 2 bases removed from V and 4 bases from J, the gap between germline ends came to 17 bases. Per germline, CDR1 MDHEN and CDR2 SYDVKM. This CDR3 has 16 amino acids. The CDR3 loop is CASSLGGGVGRETQYF. The CDR3 DNA follows: TGTGCCAGCAGTTTAGGTGGCGGGGTGGGGCGAGAGACCCAGTACTTC.

Notes on this clone: Other DNA sequences in this sample translate to the same CDR3. The chain links TRBV2 to TRBJ1-2, with 7 bases fitting TRBD1. The CDR3 consists of 14 residues. From germline, CDR1 is SNHLY and CDR2 FYNNEI. Unmatched junction bases numbered 13, after V lost 9 bases and J lost 6 bases. CDR3 protein: CASSRTTGIHGYTF. The CDR3 coding sequence is TGTGCCAGTTCTCGGACGACAGGGATTCATGGCTACACCTTC.

V is TRBV6-1 and J is TRBJ2-7; TRBD2 aligns across 12 bases. V gave up 1 base and J gave up 4 bases; unmatched junction bases: 2. Germline values: CDR1 MNHNS, CDR2 SASEGT. The CDR3 runs to 15 residues. The CDR3 DNA reads as TGTGCCAGCAGTGAAGGACTAGCGGGAGTTTACGAGCAGTACTTC. This encodes CASSEGLAGVYEQYF.

The chain couples TRBV21-1 to TRBJ2-5; the D call in the table, TRBD1, was not verified against the DNA. TRBV21-1 is labeled a pseudogene. This CDR3 is 18 amino acids long. CDR3 region: CASSKRRETGPPRETQYF. DNA for the CDR3: TGTGCCAGCAGCAAACGGCGAGAGACAGGGCCCCCTCGGGAGACCCAGTACTTC.

The genes are TRBV2 and TRBJ2-1; TRBD1 agrees at 10 bases. Trimming took 4 bases from V and 6 from J; bases not matched to a gene: 9. CDR1 and CDR2 (germline): SNHLY, FYNNEI. The CDR3 sequence is 16 residues long. The CDR3 protein is CASSVAGTGEGNEQFF. CDR3 coding DNA: TGTGCCAGCAGTGTGGCTGGGACAGGGGAGGGCAATGAGCAGTTCTTC.

The sample holds one count of this clone. Here the CDR3 reads CASSLEGGSEKLFF. In DNA form, the CDR3 reads TGTGCCAGCAGCTTAGAAGGGGGAAGTGAAAAACTGTTTTTT. V usage is TRBV7-9 and J usage is TRBJ1-4, with D possibly being TRBD1 (6 bases). The CDR3 is 14 residues long. The germline CDR1 and CDR2 sequences are SEHNR and FQNEAQ (reference sequence). Trimming left V 1 base short and J 7 bases short, with 10 bases between. Full variable domain (outside the CDR3, taken from reference TRBV7-9 and TRBJ1-4): DTGVSQNPRHKITKRGQNVTFRCDPISEHNRLYWYRQTLGQGPEFLTYFQNEAQLEKSRLLSDRFSAERPKGSFSTLEIQRTEQGDSAMYLCASSLEGGSEKLFFGSGTQLSVL.

This clone qualifies as large. The gene calls are TRBV5-4 and TRBJ2-7; tentatively, D is TRBD1 or TRBD2 (5 bases each). The CDR3 is 13 amino acids. V gave up 5 bases and J gave up 7 bases, with 16 bases separating them. Germline values: CDR1 SGHNT, CDR2 YYREEE (reference sequence). This chain's CDR3 is CASRAPSGQEQYF. The CDR3 DNA reads as TGTGCCAGCAGGGCCCCTTCGGGGCAGGAGCAGTACTTC. Variable domain in full (rest from reference TRBV5-4 and TRBJ2-7): ETGVTQSPTHLIKTRGQQVTLRCSSQSGHNTVSWYQQALGQGPQFIFQYYREEENGRGNFPPRFSGLQFPNYSSELNVNALELDDSALYLCASRAPSGQEQYFGPGTRLTVT.